These T cell receptor beta chains were read from a single sample in a study of blood T cell repertoires in COVID-19. The table came from immunoSEQ multiplex PCR; TCRdb's copy has only in-frame clones and leaves some out. The sample lists 150,000 to 200,000 clones, 80% to 95% occurring once. The sample taken for sequencing was peripheral blood. The source of these receptors is a man between 50 and 59 years old with acute or convalescent COVID-19. The CDR3 runs from the conserved cysteine through the conserved F or W. Fields, in order: D gene, clone size, J gene, V gene, CDR3 DNA, CDR3 protein. The D gene is left open where the match is weak. The size entry is marked missing in some rows and otherwise reads once, few, many or a size class.

-	-	TRBJ2-7	TRBV20-1	TGCAGTGGGGCAAGTGGCCACGAGCAGTACTTC	CSGASGHEQYF
TRBD1	-	TRBJ1-1	TRBV11-2	TGTGCCAGCAGCTTAGTAGTTAGGGCCACAGGGGCTGAAGCTTTCTTT	CASSLVVRATGAEAFF
-	-	TRBJ2-5	TRBV7-2	TGTGCCAGCAGCGCCCAGGGGCCGCAGACCCAGTACTTC	CASSAQGPQTQYF
-	-	TRBJ1-4	TRBV7-2	TGTGCCAGCAGCCCTAACAGGGTAACTAATGAAAAACTGTTTTTT	CASSPNRVTNEKLFF
TRBD1	-	TRBJ1-1	TRBV6-5	TGTGCCAGCGAGGGACAGGCAGGGACTGAAGCTTTCTTT	CASEGQAGTEAFF
-	-	TRBJ1-5	TRBV5-5	TGTGCCAGCAGCTTGCGGTTATACAATCAGCCCCAGCATTTT	CASSLRLYNQPQHF
-	-	TRBJ2-7	TRBV27	TGTGCCAGCAGTTTCTCCTCCTACGAGCAGTACTTC	CASSFSSYEQYF
-	-	TRBJ1-2	TRBV28	TGTGCCAGCAGTCCCCGACGATTTGACCAGAGGTACTATGGCTACACCTTC	CASSPRRFDQRYYGYTF
TRBD1	-	TRBJ1-1	TRBV10-3	TGTGCCGCAAAGGGACAGGGAAATGATGAAGCTTTCTTT	CAAKGQGNDEAFF
TRBD2	-	TRBJ2-3	TRBV4-1	TGCGCCAGCAGCCCGCCGGGACTACCCAACACAGATACGCAGTATTTT	CASSPPGLPNTDTQYF
TRBD2	-	TRBJ2-1	TRBV27	TGTGCCAGCAGTTTAACGGGAGGGCCATATGAGCAGTTCTTC	CASSLTGGPYEQFF
-	-	TRBJ2-2	TRBV5-6	TGTGCCAGCAGTTATAAAAAGGACATAAAGAACACCGGGGAGCTGTTTTTT	CASSYKKDIKNTGELFF
TRBD2	-	TRBJ2-5	TRBV30	TGTGCCTGGAATAGGCGGGGGATCCCTCCTGACCAGTACTTC	CAWNRRGIPPDQYF
TRBD2	once	TRBJ2-1	TRBV10-3	TGTGCCATCACAACAGCGGGAGGGAATGAGCAGTTCTTC	CAITTAGGNEQFF
TRBD1	-	TRBJ2-4	TRBV5-1	TGCGCCAGCAGCACTGACAGGGGGCTCTTCCAAAACATTCAGTACTTC	CASSTDRGLFQNIQYF
TRBD1	-	TRBJ1-4	TRBV19	TGTGCCAGTACCCCACCCGACAGGGGGCCCGAAAAACTGTTTTTT	CASTPPDRGPEKLFF
-	-	TRBJ1-3	TRBV7-9	TGTGCCAGCAGCTTATATCCTGGAAACACCATATATTTT	CASSLYPGNTIYF
-	-	TRBJ2-2	TRBV28	TGTGCCAGCAGAGACCCAGGGGCCGGGGAGCTGTTTTTT	CASRDPGAGELFF
TRBD2	-	TRBJ2-3	TRBV28	TGTGCCAGCAGTTTACGGCCTAGCGGGTCGTTTATCACAGATACGCAGTATTTT	CASSLRPSGSFITDTQYF
TRBD1	-	TRBJ2-5	TRBV29-1	TGCAGCGTTGAAAGACAGGGGTACCAAGAGACCCAGTACTTC	CSVERQGYQETQYF
-	-	TRBJ2-1	TRBV2	TGTGCCAGCAGGAGAGGGGGATACAATGAGCAGTTCTTC	CASRRGGYNEQFF
TRBD1	few	TRBJ1-5	TRBV10-2	TGCGCCAGCAGGGGACAGGGTGGTCAGCCCCAGCATTTT	CASRGQGGQPQHF